This T cell receptor beta chain appears in the sequencing data of a study of metastatic and nonmetastatic thyroid tumors. Study-level background: Repertoire comparisons spanned blood and tumor or nodule tissue from malignant and benign thyroid patients.

TCRdb used MiXCR to call clones anew from the PCR reads. The sample has about 38,000 clones, around 30% seen once. In this sample, this clone turned up a few times. Not a single patient had been given any form of treatment at any point before undergoing thyroid surgery. Germline V CDR1 and CDR2: MNHEY, SMNVEV (reference sequence). V was pared by 6 bases and J by 2 bases, with 16 bases between. This CDR3 is built from 15 residues. The specimen was blood. This clonotype was obtained from a male donor with papillary thyroid cancer or a benign thyroid nodule (not recorded which). Some clones in this sample may be carry-over from other donors' samples. The gene calls are TRBV27 and TRBJ1-1; D not certain. Here the CDR3 reads CASRTWSQPNTEAFF. The CDR3 nucleotides are TGTGCCAGCAGGACCTGGAGCCAACCAAACACTGAAGCTTTCTTT.